Below, 20 T cell receptor beta chains from the same sample are listed, as sequenced in a study of follicular helper T cells after annual influenza vaccination. Time point given: 2013-2014 season, 7 days after vaccination. Using immunoSEQ multiplex PCR, the repertoire was profiled, and TCRdb retains in-frame clones only, with some absent. The sample yields about 8,700 clones, under 85% seen once. Specimen: CXCR5+ CD38- circulating T follicular helper cells from blood, collected 7 days after influenza vaccination. Subset defined: circulating Tfh, non-naive CD4+CXCR5+PD-1+ (ICOS+CD38+ or ICOS-CD38-). The receptors here all came from an adult who received the influenza vaccine.

V gene TRBV25-1 combines with J gene TRBJ1-1; 7 nucleotides match TRBD1. The CDR3 has 15 residues. Germline V CDR1 and CDR2: MGHDK, SYGVNS. With 0 bases clipped from V and 5 bases from J, the junction kept 6 bases outside the gene matches. Here the CDR3 reads CASSEYSGGKTEAFF. For the CDR3, the DNA is TGTGCCAGCAGTGAATATTCAGGGGGGAAAACTGAAGCTTTCTTT.

This chain links TRBV10-3 with TRBJ2-6, with D possibly called TRBD1 or TRBD2 (5 bases each). Germline V gene data show CDR1 as ENHRY and CDR2 as SYGVKD. Trimming stripped 2 bases from V and 2 bases from J, with 19 bases between. The CDR3 consists of 19 residues. The CDR3: CAISEAPGRSGTGANVLTF. The CDR3 DNA reads TGTGCCATCAGTGAGGCTCCGGGACGGAGCGGCACTGGGGCCAACGTCCTGACTTTC.

As DNA, the CDR3 is TGCAGTCTGTCCAGGCGGAACACTGAAGCTTTCTTT. Amino acid sequence: CSLSRRNTEAFF. V gene TRBV29-1 combines with J gene TRBJ1-1, with D unresolved. Germline CDR1 reads SQVTM; CDR2 reads ANQGSEA. The CDR3 length is 12 residues. Full variable domain (missing parts from reference TRBV29-1 and TRBJ1-1): SAVISQKPSRDICQRGTSLTIQCQVDSQVTMMFWYRQQPGQSLTLIATANQGSEATYESGFVIDKFPISRPNLTFSTLTVSNMSPEDSSIYLCSLSRRNTEAFFGQGTRLTVV.

The chain carries TRBV9 and TRBJ1-2; no firm D call. Germline loops: CDR1 SGDLS, CDR2 YYNGEE. The ends were cut back, 0 bases at V and 0 bases at J, with 9 bases in the middle. The CDR3 consists of 15 residues. The CDR3 DNA follows: TGTGCCAGCAGCGTAGCTGCCGGAGCTAACTATGGCTACACCTTC. Its protein is CASSVAAGANYGYTF. Complete variable domain (other parts from reference TRBV9 and TRBJ1-2): DSGVTQTPKHLITATGQRVTLRCSPRSGDLSVYWYQQSLDQGLQFLIQYYNGEERAKGNILERFSAQQFPDLHSELNLSSLELGDSALYFCASSVAAGANYGYTFGSGTRLTVV.

This rearrangement joins TRBV7-4 to TRBJ2-4; 8 bases line up with TRBD1. The length of the CDR3 is 22 residues. The germline gives CDR1 SGHVT, CDR2 SQSDAQ. V dropped 4 bases and J dropped 2; count of bases not matched to a gene: 25. The CDR3 loop reads CASSSPLGVADRVGLTKNIQYF. CDR3 DNA: TGTGCCAGCAGCTCCCCCTTAGGTGTTGCGGACAGGGTGGGGTTAACCAAAAACATTCAGTACTTC. The whole variable domain, filled in from reference TRBV7-4 and TRBJ2-4, reads GAGVSQSPRYKVAKRGRDVALRCDSISGHVTLYWYRQTLGQGSEVLTYSQSDAQRDKSGRPSGRFSAERPERSVSTLKIQRTEQGDSAVYLCASSSPLGVADRVGLTKNIQYFGAGTRLSVL.

The rearrangement uses TRBV6-1 and TRBJ2-7; D may match TRBD1 or TRBD2 (5 bases each). The V end was cut by 6 bases, the J end by 0 bases, with 9 bases between. The CDR3 covers 13 residues. Germline V gives CDR1 MNHNS, CDR2 SASEGT. CDR3 coding DNA: TGTGCCAGCAGCAGGGACGGCTCCTACGAGCAGTACTTC. Protein sequence: CASSRDGSYEQYF.

The chain uses TRBV19 and TRBJ2-1; 9 bases are a match to TRBD2. This CDR3 has 17 residues. The germline CDR1 and CDR2 sequences are LNHDA and SQIVND (reference sequence). The trim removed 7 bases at V and 2 bases at J, leaving 12 bases unmatched. CDR3 nucleotide sequence: TGTGCCAGTACCCCCCCCAGCGGGAGGAAAACCTACAATGAGCAGTTCTTC. Its protein product is CASTPPSGRKTYNEQFF.

V and J are TRBV5-6 and TRBJ1-1; D not resolved. Germline CDR1 is SGHDT and CDR2 is YYEEEE. Between the trimmed V and J ends, which lost 0 bases and 0 bases, there was a span of 6 bases. The CDR3 sequence is 14 residues long. The CDR3 here is CASSLDNMNTEAFF. The CDR3 nucleotides read TGTGCCAGCAGCTTGGATAACATGAACACTGAAGCTTTCTTT.

This chain links TRBV30 with TRBJ1-2; D gene ambiguous. The CDR3 contains 12 residues. Germline V CDR1 and CDR2: GTSNPN, SVGIG (reference sequence). Between the trimmed V and J ends, which lost 4 bases and 4 bases, there was a span of 10 bases. This chain's CDR3 is CAWTRESYGYTF. CDR3 DNA sequence: TGTGCCTGGACCCGGGAGTCCTATGGCTACACCTTC.

The chain combines TRBV18 with TRBJ2-2; 10 bases fit TRBD2. This CDR3 comprises 18 residues. The V segment lost 6 bases and the J segment 4 bases; nucleotides outside the gene matches: 14. CDR1 and CDR2 from the germline V gene are KGHSH and LQKENI. CDR3 sequence (DNA): TGTGCCAGCTCTCAGAGCGGGGGGGCCGTCTCGAGCACCGGGGAGCTGTTTTTT. Its translation: CASSQSGGAVSSTGELFF.

The gene calls are TRBV30 and TRBJ1-2, with a weak D call TRBD1 (6 bases). The CDR3 is 13 residues long. V was pared by 2 bases and J by 2 bases, with 9 bases between. Looked up from germline, CDR1 is GTSNPN and CDR2 is SVGIG (reference sequence). CDR3 nucleotide sequence: TGTGCCTGGAGTATTCAGGGGAACTATGGCTACACCTTC. It encodes CAWSIQGNYGYTF. The complete variable domain, with remaining parts taken from reference TRBV30 and TRBJ1-2, reads SQTIHQWPATLVQPVGSPLSLECTVEGTSNPNLYWYRQAAGRGLQLLFYSVGIGQISSEVPQNLSASRPQDRQFILSSKKLLLSDSGFYLCAWSIQGNYGYTFGSGTRLTVV.

The chain employs TRBV6-1 and TRBJ1-6, with unresolved D. Germline V gene data show CDR1 as MNHNS and CDR2 as SASEGT. V lost 6 bases and J 9 bases, leaving 9 bases between the germline ends. The CDR3 has 12 residues. CDR3 loop: CASRETGSPLHF. The CDR3 DNA sequence: TGTGCCAGCAGAGAGACCGGTTCACCCCTCCACTTT.

This chain uses TRBV6-1 with TRBJ1-2; TRBD1 agrees at 10 bases. The CDR3 runs to 14 residues. The V and J ends lost 1 base and 5 bases, in that order; junction bases with no gene match: 1. Germline V gene lookup returns CDR1 MNHNS and CDR2 SASEGT. CDR3 in DNA: TGTGCCAGCAGTGAAGGACAGGGGGCTTATGGCTACACCTTC. Its protein is CASSEGQGAYGYTF.

The genes are TRBV6-5 and TRBJ1-2; D remains unclear. V gave up 0 bases and J gave up 2 bases, with 7 bases separating them. The CDR3 sequence is 14 residues long. CDR1 is MNHEY and CDR2 is SVGAGI in the germline V gene. In nucleotides, the CDR3 is TGTGCCAGCAGTTACTCTTCCGGAAACTATGGCTACACCTTC. Protein: CASSYSSGNYGYTF.

The V gene is TRBV2, the J gene TRBJ2-7; D might be TRBD1 (7 bases). Per germline, CDR1 SNHLY and CDR2 FYNNEI. V was cut by 3 bases and J by 3 bases, with 18 bases left in between. The CDR3 runs to 16 residues. CDR3 loop: CASSDRRQGLIYEQYF. The CDR3 coding sequence is TGTGCCAGCAGTGATAGGCGACAGGGACTGATCTACGAGCAGTACTTC.

This sequence joins TRBV7-9 and TRBJ2-1, with 15 nucleotides matching TRBD2. CDR1 SEHNR and CDR2 FQNEAQ come from the germline V gene (reference sequence). The CDR3 runs 15 residues. The ends lost 7 bases at V and 14 bases at J; junction bases unmatched: 12. CDR3 loop: CASTPPGLAGGREFF. Here the CDR3 DNA reads TGTGCCAGCACCCCGCCGGGACTAGCGGGAGGCAGGGAGTTCTTC. Drawing the rest from reference TRBV7-9 and TRBJ2-1, the complete variable domain is DTGVSQNPRHKITKRGQNVTFRCDPISEHNRLYWYRQTLGQGPEFLTYFQNEAQLEKSRLLSDRFSAERPKGSFSTLEIQRTEQGDSAMYLCASTPPGLAGGREFFGPGTRLTVL.

The rearrangement joins TRBV27 to TRBJ1-3; D is perhaps TRBD1 (6 bases). Trimming took 5 bases from V and 2 from J, leaving 10 bases between them. Germline V gives CDR1 MNHEY, CDR2 SMNVEV (reference sequence). This CDR3 spans 14 amino acids. The CDR3 sequence: CASSPGTTGNTIYF. The CDR3 DNA sequence: TGTGCCAGCAGTCCCGGGACAACTGGAAACACCATATATTTT.

The rearrangement joins TRBV11-3 to TRBJ2-2; TRBD2 might be the D (6 bases). Germline-derived CDR1 and CDR2 are SGHNT and YENEEA. The V end lost 4 bases, the J end lost 4 bases, and 25 bases lay between the germline ends. The CDR3 covers 19 residues. The DNA for the CDR3 is TGTGCCAGCAGCTCGACCCTACACGTTAGCGGTTCCGGCACCGGGGAGCTGTTTTTT. Translating it yields CASSSTLHVSGSGTGELFF.

This clone was seen only once. The chain uses TRBV2 and TRBJ2-3; no firm D call. Trimming left V 4 bases short and J 6 bases short, with 8 bases between. The CDR3 is 12 amino acids. From germline, CDR1 is SNHLY and CDR2 FYNNEI. The CDR3 protein is CASSVSRDTQYF. Written as DNA, the CDR3 is TGTGCCAGCAGTGTGAGTCGGGATACGCAGTATTTT.

This clone ranks as large. The gene calls are TRBV6-4 and TRBJ2-2, with 7 bases aligning to TRBD1. The CDR3 totals 14 residues. CDR1 MRHNA and CDR2 SNTAGT come from the germline V gene. V gave up 5 bases and J gave up 4 bases; unmatched junction bases: 4. Here the CDR3 DNA reads TGTGCCAGCAGTAGGGACAGTAGCACCGGGGAGCTGTTTTTT. Residues: CASSRDSSTGELFF.